This TCR beta chain comes out of a study of T-cell memory formation after mild COVID-19. Points from the study as a whole: Second-wave clones that peaked on day 37 lacked confirmed SARS-CoV-2 specificity. Researchers report contracting CD4+ clones mostly in CM and EM, with CD8+ clones in EMRA.

This clonotype was seen ten or more times. Its specificity is unknown. The length of the CDR3 is 12 residues. The V gene end was trimmed by 5 bases and the J gene end by 4 bases; junction bases not matched to a gene: 2. In germline, CDR1 is SGHRS, CDR2 YFSETQ. cDNA libraries for TCR alpha and TCR beta, carrying sample barcodes and UMIs, came from 5'RACE with constant-segment primers. TCRdb re-called the 5' RACE reads through MiXCR, storing one row per CDR3 protein. Found here are about 390,000 distinct CDR3 sequences, 16% of them singletons; the top ten hold 20% to 25%. This TCR came from a man younger than 35 who had mild COVID-19 (a few samples of this study predate the infection). Cell type and time point are not known. V is TRBV5-1 and J is TRBJ1-1, with 7 bases that match TRBD1. Sequenced: PBMCs or a T cell subset sorted from them (not recorded which). The CDR3 protein is CASSTGVTEAFF. CDR3 coding DNA: TGCGCCAGCAGTACAGGGGTCACTGAAGCTTTCTTT.